These 19 T cell receptor beta chains were all obtained from the same sample, sequenced in a study of CD8 T cells in Susac syndrome (dated by TCRdb to between 2019 and 2020). The method behind the library was the immunoSEQ multiplex PCR assay. RNA was extracted with the RNeasy kit and about 0.5 to 1 ug was reverse transcribed using random hexamers. In TCRdb, the public reads were trimmed at Q25 with fastp and aligned with MiXCR, with productive beta chains retained. Entries are consolidated by CDR3 protein sequence, retaining the most common genes and DNA. The sample table contains more than 200,000 distinct CDR3 sequences; only one count was recorded for 85% to 95% of them. About 0.071% of the sample goes to the ten largest clones. Sequenced: CD4+ T cells from PBMCs. The origin of the receptors is a human donor with multiple sclerosis.

This chain connects TRBV25-1 to TRBJ1-5; 7 bases are shared with TRBD1. This CDR3 contains 15 residues. The J segment lost 2 bases and the V segment lost 5 bases, leaving 6 bases of the junction unmatched. Germline assignment: CDR1 MGHDK and CDR2 SYGVNS. The CDR3 protein is CASSPGGVGNQPQHF. CDR3 bases: TGTGCCAGCAGTCCAGGGGGGGTGGGCAATCAGCCCCAGCATTTT. Drawing the rest from reference TRBV25-1 and TRBJ1-5, the complete variable domain is EADIYQTPRYLVIGTGKKITLECSQTMGHDKMYWYQQDPGMELHLIHYSYGVNSTEKGDLSSESTVSRIRTEHFPLTLESARPSHTSQYLCASSPGGVGNQPQHFGDGTRLSIL.

This chain joins TRBV29-1 and TRBJ1-5; D may be TRBD1 (5 bases). The germline V gene encodes CDR1 SQVTM and CDR2 ANQGSEA. The length of the CDR3 is 11 residues. Trimming removed 4 bases from V and 12 bases from J, with 13 bases in between. The CDR3 spells CSVGTSGSQHF. CDR3 DNA sequence: TGCAGCGTTGGGACCTCAGGGAGCCAGCATTTT.

The chain links TRBV20-1 to TRBJ1-2; weak D call: TRBD1 (6 bases). The ends were cut back, 5 bases at V and 4 bases at J, with 23 bases in the middle. The CDR3 extends over 16 amino acids. Germline CDR1 is DFQATT and CDR2 is SNEGSKA (reference sequence). CDR3 amino acids: CSAPRPLLQGGYGYTF. CDR3 nucleotide sequence: TGCAGTGCTCCCCGCCCCCTCTTACAGGGCGGCTATGGCTACACCTTC.

The chain couples TRBV5-1 to TRBJ1-2; 7 bases match TRBD1. Trimming removed 4 bases from V and 4 bases from J; junction bases left unmatched: 7. Per the germline V gene, CDR1 is SGHRS and CDR2 is YFSETQ. This CDR3 is built from 14 residues. CDR3 protein: CASSETRGSYGYTF. The CDR3 DNA is TGCGCCAGCAGCGAAACCAGGGGGTCCTATGGCTACACCTTC. Variable domain in full (rest from reference TRBV5-1 and TRBJ1-2): KAGVTQTPRYLIKTRGQQVTLSCSPISGHRSVSWYQQTPGQGLQFLFEYFSETQRNKGNFPGRFSGRQFSNSRSEMNVSTLELGDSALYLCASSETRGSYGYTFGSGTRLTVV.

The chain is built from TRBV5-1 and TRBJ2-3; 13 bases match TRBD2. CDR3 size: 16 residues. The germline V gene encodes CDR1 SGHRS and CDR2 YFSETQ. Trimming cost V 3 bases and J 3 bases; bases outside gene matches: 4. Written as DNA, the CDR3 is TGCGCCAGCAGCTGGGGACTAGCGGGGTCTACAGATACGCAGTATTTT. Translating gives CASSWGLAGSTDTQYF.

This clonotype was picked up one time. The CDR3 DNA is TGTGCCAGCAGCACACAGTATAATTCACCCCTCCACTTT. Its protein is CASSTQYNSPLHF. The chain carries TRBV21-1 and TRBJ1-6. TRBV21-1 is described as a pseudogene. The CDR3 loop spans 13 amino acids.

This sequence joins TRBV4-1 and TRBJ2-7, with D tentatively TRBD1 (6 bases). V was trimmed by 1 base and J by 5 bases, leaving 12 bases between them. The CDR3 is made up of 14 amino acids. In germline, CDR1 is MGHRA, CDR2 YSYEKL. The CDR3 sequence: CASSQVQGSDEQYF. CDR3 nucleotides: TGCGCCAGCAGCCAAGTTCAGGGGTCCGACGAGCAGTACTTC.

This chain links TRBV5-1 with TRBJ1-5, with a possible D match to TRBD1 (5 bases). V lost 0 bases to trimming and J lost 1 base, with 8 bases between them. The CDR3 runs 15 residues. The germline CDR1 and CDR2 sequences are SGHRS and YFSETQ. This CDR3 is CASSLEGVSNQPQHF. The CDR3 DNA is TGCGCCAGCAGCTTGGAAGGGGTCAGCAATCAGCCCCAGCATTTT. Combining the CDR3 with reference TRBV5-1 and TRBJ1-5 gives the whole variable domain KAGVTQTPRYLIKTRGQQVTLSCSPISGHRSVSWYQQTPGQGLQFLFEYFSETQRNKGNFPGRFSGRQFSNSRSEMNVSTLELGDSALYLCASSLEGVSNQPQHFGDGTRLSIL.

Only one count was recorded for this clonotype. The chain couples TRBV3-1 to TRBJ1-5; TRBD1 matches 7 bases. CDR3 size: 15 residues. V trimming: 1 base; J trimming: 1 base; junction bases outside the gene matches: 1. CDR1 is LGHDT, CDR2 YNNKEL, per germline (reference sequence). The CDR3 protein is CASSQGDRSNQPQHF. The DNA of the CDR3 is TGTGCCAGCAGCCAAGGGGACAGAAGCAATCAGCCCCAGCATTTT.

The chain carries TRBV5-1 and TRBJ1-5; D remains ambiguous. The CDR3 has 15 amino acids. Looked up from germline, CDR1 is SGHRS and CDR2 is YFSETQ. Trimming took 4 bases from V and 2 from J, leaving 13 bases between them. The CDR3 DNA sequence: TGCGCCAGCAGCGCCGCACAAGGAGGCAATCAGCCCCAGCATTTT. Translated, it gives CASSAAQGGNQPQHF. Filled out from reference TRBV5-1 and TRBJ1-5, the complete variable domain reads KAGVTQTPRYLIKTRGQQVTLSCSPISGHRSVSWYQQTPGQGLQFLFEYFSETQRNKGNFPGRFSGRQFSNSRSEMNVSTLELGDSALYLCASSAAQGGNQPQHFGDGTRLSIL.

This chain connects TRBV29-1 to TRBJ2-5; D tentatively fits TRBD1 or TRBD2 (5 bases each). This CDR3 has 11 amino acids. CDR1 is SQVTM, CDR2 ANQGSEA, per germline. V was cut by 6 bases and J by 10 bases, with 15 bases left in between. CDR3: CSVAGDRHQYF. The CDR3 nucleotides are TGCAGCGTCGCTGGGGACCGACACCAGTACTTC. Combining the CDR3 with reference TRBV29-1 and TRBJ2-5 gives the whole variable domain SAVISQKPSRDICQRGTSLTIQCQVDSQVTMMFWYRQQPGQSLTLIATANQGSEATYESGFVIDKFPISRPNLTFSTLTVSNMSPEDSSIYLCSVAGDRHQYFGPGTRLLVL.

This chain joins TRBV5-5 and TRBJ2-7; possibly TRBD1 for D (6 bases). The CDR3 runs 15 residues. V was clipped by 3 bases and J by 7 bases, with 20 bases between them. Germline CDR1 and CDR2: SGHKS and YYEKEE (reference sequence). The CDR3 DNA follows: TGTGCCAGCAGCTCCTTCCCACAGGGTTCTTATGAGCAGTACTTC. Translated, it gives CASSSFPQGSYEQYF.

The V and J genes are TRBV2 and TRBJ2-7; 13 bases are shared with TRBD2. Germline V gene sequence: CDR1 SNHLY, CDR2 FYNNEI. There are 16 residues in the CDR3. The junction had 7 bases not matched to a gene; V was cut back by 3 bases and J by 5 bases. The CDR3 here is CASSDPGLAGVNEQYV. The CDR3 DNA follows: TGTGCCAGCAGTGACCCTGGACTAGCGGGAGTGAACGAGCAGTACGTC.

V usage is TRBV24-1 and J usage is TRBJ1-2; D is possibly TRBD1 (6 bases). V dropped 4 bases and J dropped 6 bases, with 8 bases sitting between them. This CDR3 has 12 residues. CDR1 KGHDR and CDR2 SFDVKD come from the germline V gene. In DNA form, the CDR3 reads TGTGCCACCAGTGAACAGGGCGATGGCTACACCTTC. Its protein is CATSEQGDGYTF.

This sequence joins TRBV7-2 and TRBJ1-4, with a weak D call TRBD1 (6 bases). Germline V lookup: CDR1 SGHTA, CDR2 FQGNSA. V lost 5 bases, J lost 3 bases, and 10 bases lay in between. The CDR3 is made up of 14 amino acids. The CDR3 DNA sequence: TGTGCCAGCAGCCAGGGGCGCTCTAATGAAAAACTGTTTTTT. This gives the protein CASSQGRSNEKLFF. The complete variable domain, with remaining parts taken from reference TRBV7-2 and TRBJ1-4, reads GAGVSQSPSNKVTEKGKDVELRCDPISGHTALYWYRQSLGQGLEFLIYFQGNSAPDKSGLPSDRFSAERTGGSVSTLTIQRTQQEDSAVYLCASSQGRSNEKLFFGSGTQLSVL.

The V gene is TRBV29-1, the J gene TRBJ2-1; D gene uncertain. Trimming removed 1 base from V and 5 bases from J, with 9 bases in between. This CDR3 is built from 13 residues. The germline V gene encodes CDR1 SQVTM and CDR2 ANQGSEA. CDR3 in amino acids: CSVEVRFDNEQFF. Written as DNA, the CDR3 is TGCAGCGTTGAAGTTAGGTTCGACAATGAGCAGTTCTTC.

V and J are TRBV29-1 and TRBJ2-4; maybe TRBD1 (5 bases). Germline CDR1 SQVTM, CDR2 ANQGSEA. Trimming removed 3 bases from V and 8 bases from J, with 11 bases in between. This CDR3 is built from 12 residues. In DNA form, the CDR3 reads TGCAGCGTTGACCAGGGTGGGGACATTCAGTACTTC. Translation gives CSVDQGGDIQYF.

This chain uses TRBV12-3 or TRBV12-4 with TRBJ1-5; possible D gene TRBD1, 5 bases. Trimming removed 1 base from V and 7 bases from J, with 8 bases in between. This CDR3 has 13 residues. The CDR3 region is CASSLGGLQPQHF. CDR3 sequence (DNA): TGTGCCAGCAGTTTAGGGGGCTTACAGCCCCAGCATTTT.

This chain uses TRBV6-1 with TRBJ2-5; 13 bases line up with TRBD2. J lost 2 bases, V lost 5 bases, and 5 bases had no gene match. The CDR3 is 16 residues long. Germline values: CDR1 MNHNS, CDR2 SASEGT. CDR3 bases: TGTGCCAGCAGTCGCCGACTAGCGGGGGGACAAGAGACCCAGTACTTC. Its translation: CASSRRLAGGQETQYF.